The 28 T cell receptor beta chains below were found in one sample sequenced in a study of blood T cell repertoires in COVID-19 (dated by TCRdb to the early 2020s). Library prep was done by the immunoSEQ multiplex PCR assay. TCRdb provides this immuneACCESS table in a form limited to in-frame rearrangements. Some clones are lacking; in checked studies, under half of them reflect an unresolved V gene, and why the rest are absent is not known. The sample contains approximately 170,000 clones, about 86% of them found a single time. Roughly 9.8% of the sample rests with the top ten. Sequencing was done on a sample of peripheral blood. These receptors all stem from an older woman with COVID-19, enrolled during active disease.

The J gene is TRBJ1-1, the V gene TRBV5-4; 8 nucleotides match TRBD1. Germline V gene data show CDR1 as SGHNT and CDR2 as YYREEE (reference sequence). The CDR3 is 14 amino acids. The V and J ends lost 4 bases and 5 bases, in that order; junction bases with no gene match: 7. The CDR3 DNA is TGTGCCAGCAGCGGCAGGGGGCGGGGAACTGAAGCTTTCTTT. This gives the protein CASSGRGRGTEAFF.

The CDR3 loop reads CASSFSGTGQGQPQHF. The CDR3 DNA sequence: TGCGCCAGCAGCTTTTCCGGGACAGGCCAAGGTCAGCCCCAGCATTTT. The rearrangement joins TRBV5-1 to TRBJ1-5; TRBD1 agrees at 8 bases. CDR3 length: 16 residues. V trimming: 2 bases; J trimming: 6 bases; junction bases outside the gene matches: 10. In germline, CDR1 is SGHRS, CDR2 YFSETQ.

The V and J genes are TRBV2 and TRBJ2-7; tentatively, D is TRBD1 (6 bases). CDR1 is SNHLY, CDR2 FYNNEI, per germline. V lost 0 bases and J lost 0, with 12 bases in between. There are 16 residues in the CDR3. The CDR3 DNA sequence: TGTGCCAGCAGTGAAGCGTTAGGGGGTTCCTCCTACGAGCAGTACTTC. Protein: CASSEALGGSSYEQYF.

The gene calls are TRBV4-3 and TRBJ1-1, with 10 bases aligning to TRBD1. The germline V gene encodes CDR1 LGHNA and CDR2 YSLEER. The V gene end was trimmed by 0 bases and the J gene end by 13 bases; junction bases not matched to a gene: 8. This CDR3 spans 14 amino acids. The CDR3 loop reads CASSQDLGGTGVFF. For the CDR3, the DNA is TGCGCCAGCAGCCAAGATTTAGGGGGGACAGGGGTTTTCTTT.

This clone was counted between two and nine times. The J gene is TRBJ1-2, the V gene TRBV19; TRBD1 might be the D (6 bases). From germline, CDR1 is LNHDA and CDR2 SQIVND (reference sequence). The CDR3 is made up of 17 amino acids. V was cut by 8 bases and J by 2 bases, with 24 bases left in between. CDR3 sequence: CASHSLKIDRQNYGYTF. For the CDR3, the DNA is TGTGCCAGTCATTCCCTCAAGATAGACAGGCAAAACTATGGCTACACCTTC.

J is TRBJ1-4 and V is TRBV7-2; tentatively, D is TRBD1 (5 bases). There are 16 residues in the CDR3. The V gene's germline CDR1 is SGHTA and CDR2 FQGNSA. V lost 3 bases, J lost 2 bases, and 13 bases lay in between. The CDR3 region is CASSFMATATNEKLFF. In DNA, the CDR3 is TGTGCCAGCAGCTTTATGGCGACAGCCACTAATGAAAAACTGTTTTTT.

The chain has TRBV6-5 and TRBJ2-4; tentative D call: TRBD2 (8 bases). The CDR3 runs 15 residues. V was pared by 6 bases and J by 5 bases, with 17 bases between. Germline lookup yields CDR1 MNHEY and CDR2 SVGAGI. The DNA of the CDR3 is TGTGCCAGCAGCACGGGGGGGACAGTCCAAAACATTCAGTACTTC. Its protein is CASSTGGTVQNIQYF.

This rearrangement joins TRBV19 to TRBJ1-1, with D maybe TRBD1 (5 bases). CDR1 is LNHDA and CDR2 is SQIVND in the germline V gene (reference sequence). The CDR3 covers 15 residues. V shed 5 bases and J shed 2 bases, with 15 bases lying between them. The CDR3 DNA reads as TGTGCCAGTAGTGTCAGACAGAGTCCAAACACTGAAGCTTTCTTT. It translates to CASSVRQSPNTEAFF.

This clone has a single count. The chain combines TRBV5-1 with TRBJ2-5; 11 bases are shared with TRBD2. Germline assignment: CDR1 SGHRS and CDR2 YFSETQ. The CDR3 totals 16 residues. The V and J ends lost 0 bases and 4 bases, in that order; junction bases with no gene match: 5. The CDR3 nucleotides read TGCGCCAGCAGCTTGGTGACTAGCGGGAAGGTAGAGACCCAGTACTTC. Translating gives CASSLVTSGKVETQYF.

This clone was seen a handful of times. This sequence joins TRBV7-9 and TRBJ2-7; 10 bases line up with TRBD2. This CDR3 region has 13 residues. V was pared by 5 bases and J by 7 bases, with 5 bases of the junction left unmatched. CDR1 and CDR2 from the germline V gene are SEHNR and FQNEAQ (reference sequence). CDR3: CASSTSGKEEQYF. The CDR3 nucleotides are TGTGCCAGCAGCACTAGCGGGAAGGAGGAGCAGTACTTC.

The chain uses TRBV7-2 and TRBJ1-6; 8 positions agree with TRBD1. CDR1 is SGHTA and CDR2 is FQGNSA in the germline V gene. The V and J ends lost 0 bases and 8 bases, in that order; junction bases with no gene match: 6. The CDR3 runs 16 residues. The CDR3 region has the DNA TGTGCCAGCAGCTTAGCGATGGGACAGGTAGATTCACCCCTCCACTTT. Amino acids: CASSLAMGQVDSPLHF.

The chain joins TRBV4-1 to TRBJ1-5, with TRBD1 identical over 8 bases. Germline V CDR1 and CDR2: MGHRA, YSYEKL. The ends lost 4 bases at V and 0 bases at J; junction bases unmatched: 8. This CDR3 region has 17 residues. CDR3 loop: CASSRIQGVGSNQPQHF. DNA for the CDR3: TGCGCCAGCAGCCGTATACAGGGGGTGGGTAGCAATCAGCCCCAGCATTTT.

The V call is TRBV5-4, the J call TRBJ2-6; D perhaps matches TRBD2 (6 bases). The CDR3 consists of 17 residues. CDR1 is SGHNT, CDR2 YYREEE, per germline (reference sequence). The germline V and J ends were trimmed by 4 bases and 0 bases, with 14 bases remaining between them. The CDR3 DNA follows: TGTGCCAGCAGCGCGGGACGGCCGAGCTCTGGGGCCAACGTCCTGACTTTC. Amino acid sequence: CASSAGRPSSGANVLTF. Looking up the rest from reference TRBV5-4 and TRBJ2-6 gives the full variable domain: ETGVTQSPTHLIKTRGQQVTLRCSSQSGHNTVSWYQQALGQGPQFIFQYYREEENGRGNFPPRFSGLQFPNYSSELNVNALELDDSALYLCASSAGRPSSGANVLTFGAGSRLTVL.

This chain uses TRBV4-3 with TRBJ2-1; D perhaps matches TRBD2 (6 bases). Trimming took 1 base from V and 4 from J, leaving 17 bases between them. CDR1 LGHNA and CDR2 YSLEER come from the germline V gene. This CDR3 is 17 amino acids long. The CDR3 bases are TGCGCCAGCAGCCAAGGAGAGGGACTGGTCTATTACAATGAGCAGTTCTTC. Amino acid sequence: CASSQGEGLVYYNEQFF.

This clone was recorded once. This chain connects TRBV14 to TRBJ2-7; D uncertain. The germline V gene encodes CDR1 SGHDN and CDR2 FVKESK. Trimming removed 1 base from V and 2 bases from J, with 3 bases in between. This CDR3 has 12 amino acids. CDR3 loop: CASSQVTYEQYF. DNA of the CDR3: TGTGCCAGCAGCCAAGTAACCTACGAGCAGTACTTC.

In this sample, this clone turned up once. This chain uses TRBV10-3 with TRBJ2-3; 8 positions match TRBD1. The CDR3 is made up of 14 amino acids. J gave up 1 base and V 5 bases, and 2 bases lay outside the gene matches. Germline V gene lookup returns CDR1 ENHRY and CDR2 SYGVKD. CDR3 region: CAISPGGRTDTQYF. Here the CDR3 DNA reads TGTGCCATCAGTCCAGGGGGCCGCACAGATACGCAGTATTTT.

The chain couples TRBV13 to TRBJ2-7, with a possible D match to TRBD2 (6 bases). Germline V CDR1 and CDR2: PRHDT, FYEKMQ (reference sequence). The CDR3 length is 14 residues. The V end was cut by 4 bases, the J end by 0 bases, with 10 bases between. CDR3 protein: CASSSAGSSYEQYF. The CDR3 region has the DNA TGTGCCAGCAGCTCAGCGGGCTCCTCCTACGAGCAGTACTTC.

V usage is TRBV20-1 and J usage is TRBJ1-2; D gene ambiguous. The CDR3 is made up of 11 amino acids. Germline V gene sequence: CDR1 DFQATT, CDR2 SNEGSKA (reference sequence). V lost 1 base and J lost 6, with 6 bases in between. The CDR3 region has the DNA TGCAGTGCTAGAGGTATTCATGGCTACACCTTC. It codes for CSARGIHGYTF.

This chain uses TRBV4-1 with TRBJ1-2, with D unclear. Trimming took 4 bases from V and 3 from J, leaving 12 bases between them. CDR3 length equals 14 residues. CDR1 and CDR2 (germline): MGHRA, YSYEKL. CDR3 coding DNA: TGCGCCAGCAGCCCCCCCCAGAGGGACTATGGCTACACCTTC. Amino acid sequence: CASSPPQRDYGYTF.

The genes are TRBV4-3 and TRBJ1-1; D possibly corresponds to TRBD1 (6 bases). Germline lookup yields CDR1 LGHNA and CDR2 YSLEER. Between the trimmed V and J ends, which lost 0 bases and 6 bases, there was a span of 8 bases. The CDR3 is 13 amino acids. CDR3 in amino acids: CASSQEQGAEAFF. The CDR3 region has the DNA TGCGCCAGCAGCCAAGAACAGGGCGCTGAAGCTTTCTTT.

This clone has just a few counts. The chain uses TRBV20-1 and TRBJ1-2; D is unclear. The CDR3 sequence is 10 residues long. Trimming took off 3 bases at V and 6 bases at J, with 5 bases between the two ends. Germline values: CDR1 DFQATT, CDR2 SNEGSKA (reference sequence). The CDR3 bases are TGCAGTGCTAGGGAGGATGGCTACACCTTC. Its translation is CSAREDGYTF.

V and J are TRBV5-1 and TRBJ1-3; maybe TRBD1 (6 bases). CDR1 and CDR2 from the germline V gene are SGHRS and YFSETQ. The CDR3 length is 15 residues. With 4 bases removed from V and 4 bases from J, the gap between germline ends came to 15 bases. This CDR3 is CASSPLQGVGNTIYF. In nucleotides, the CDR3 is TGCGCCAGCAGCCCCCTACAGGGAGTAGGAAACACCATATATTTT.

The chain couples TRBV4-1 to TRBJ2-1; TRBD1 aligns across 8 bases. CDR1 and CDR2 (germline): MGHRA, YSYEKL. The trim removed 2 bases at V and 9 bases at J, leaving 12 bases unmatched. The CDR3 spans 16 residues. CDR3 nucleotide sequence: TGCGCCAGCAGCCAACAGGGGGCCAAGACAATGGGTGAGCAGTTCTTC. It specifies CASSQQGAKTMGEQFF.

This sequence joins TRBV7-2 and TRBJ2-7; 7 bases line up with TRBD2. CDR3 length: 15 residues. In germline, CDR1 is SGHTA, CDR2 FQGNSA. V was pared by 0 bases and J by 2 bases, with 4 bases of the junction left unmatched. CDR3 protein: CASSLAGGVTYEQYF. In DNA, the CDR3 is TGTGCCAGCAGCTTAGCGGGAGGGGTTACCTACGAGCAGTACTTC.

The table lists this clone with a few counts. V gene TRBV27 combines with J gene TRBJ1-2; D is unresolved. The V end was cut by 6 bases, the J end by 1 base, with 15 bases between. This CDR3 region has 15 residues. Germline V lookup: CDR1 MNHEY, CDR2 SMNVEV (reference sequence). CDR3 loop: CASRSRLEGNYGYTF. As DNA, the CDR3 is TGTGCCAGCAGATCCAGGCTAGAGGGTAACTATGGCTACACCTTC.

CDR3 coding DNA: TGCGCCAGCAGCTCCTTAGCGGAGCCCCAAGAGACCCAGTACTTC. It codes for CASSSLAEPQETQYF. The rearrangement links TRBV5-1 to TRBJ2-5, with D maybe TRBD2 (6 bases). The CDR3 runs 15 residues. With 3 bases removed from V and 1 base from J, the gap between germline ends came to 13 bases. In germline, CDR1 is SGHRS, CDR2 YFSETQ.

The chain uses TRBV15 and TRBJ2-1; 16 positions agree with TRBD2. The length of the CDR3 is 15 residues. The V gene end was trimmed by 5 bases and the J gene end by 5 bases; junction bases not matched to a gene: 0. The germline CDR1 and CDR2 sequences are LNHNV and YYDKDF (reference sequence). This CDR3 is CATSGTSGRDNEQFF. Here the CDR3 DNA reads TGTGCCACCAGCGGGACTAGCGGGAGGGACAATGAGCAGTTCTTC.

The CDR3, as DNA: TGTGCCTGGAGTGGTACAGGCGATGAGCAGTTCTTC. Its protein product is CAWSGTGDEQFF. The chain uses TRBV30 and TRBJ2-1; tentatively, D is TRBD1 (5 bases). The germline CDR1 and CDR2 sequences are GTSNPN and SVGIG (reference sequence). The CDR3 spans 12 residues. V dropped 1 base and J dropped 8 bases, with 9 bases sitting between them. The variable domain in full, completed from reference TRBV30 and TRBJ2-1, reads SQTIHQWPATLVQPVGSPLSLECTVEGTSNPNLYWYRQAAGRGLQLLFYSVGIGQISSEVPQNLSASRPQDRQFILSSKKLLLSDSGFYLCAWSGTGDEQFFGPGTRLTVL.